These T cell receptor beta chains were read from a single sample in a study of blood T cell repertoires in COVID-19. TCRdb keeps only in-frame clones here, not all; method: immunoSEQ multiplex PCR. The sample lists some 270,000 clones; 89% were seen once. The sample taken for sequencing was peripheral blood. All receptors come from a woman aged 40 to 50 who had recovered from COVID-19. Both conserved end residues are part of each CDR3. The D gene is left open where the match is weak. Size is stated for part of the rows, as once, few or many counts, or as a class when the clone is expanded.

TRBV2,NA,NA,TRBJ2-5,TGTGCCAGCAGTGAAATTCCGGGAGAGACCCAGTACTTC,CASSEIPGETQYF
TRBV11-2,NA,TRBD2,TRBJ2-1,TGTGCCAGCAGCTTTCTCACGGGGGGGCCAAATGAGCAGTTCTTC,CASSFLTGGPNEQFF
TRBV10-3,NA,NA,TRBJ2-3,TGTGCCATCAGTGACCCAGAGGGGGTTAATACGCAGTATTTT,CAISDPEGVNTQYF
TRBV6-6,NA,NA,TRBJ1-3,TGTGCCAGCAGCCTCCCCTCCCACACCATATATTTT,CASSLPSHTIYF
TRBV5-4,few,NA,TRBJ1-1,TGTGCCAGCAGCTTGGAAAACAGGCGTCAAGCTTTCTTT,CASSLENRRQAFF
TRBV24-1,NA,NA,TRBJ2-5,TGTGCCACCGGGTCAGGGTCGTACCAAGAGACCCAGTACTTC,CATGSGSYQETQYF
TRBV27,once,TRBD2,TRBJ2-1,TGTGCCAGCAGTCCGACTAGCGGGGGGGTCGATTACAATGAGCAGTTCTTC,CASSPTSGGVDYNEQFF
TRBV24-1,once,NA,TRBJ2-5,TGTGCCAAGCGCAGGGTCAGGGAGACCCAGTACTTC,CAKRRVRETQYF
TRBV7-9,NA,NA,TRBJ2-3,TGTGCCAGCAGCTTAGTCACTACGGATACGCAGTATTTT,CASSLVTTDTQYF
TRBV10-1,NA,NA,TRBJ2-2,TGCGCCAGCAGGGTAGATGACACCGGGGAGCTGTTTTTT,CASRVDDTGELFF
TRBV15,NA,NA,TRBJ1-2,TGTGCCACCAGCAGAGATCGAGGCTATGGCTACACCTTC,CATSRDRGYGYTF
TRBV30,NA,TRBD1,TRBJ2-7,TGTGCCTGGAAACTAATGGGACAGGGGTACGAGCAGTACTTC,CAWKLMGQGYEQYF
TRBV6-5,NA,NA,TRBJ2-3,TGTGCCAGCAGTTACTCGCCGAACTCGCAGGAAGATACGCAGTATTTT,CASSYSPNSQEDTQYF
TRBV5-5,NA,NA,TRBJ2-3,TGTGCCAGCAGTTATACGGGACTCACCACAGATACGCAGTATTTT,CASSYTGLTTDTQYF
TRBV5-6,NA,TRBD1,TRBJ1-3,TGTGCCAGCAGCTTGTTTGACAGGGCTGGAAACACCATATATTTT,CASSLFDRAGNTIYF
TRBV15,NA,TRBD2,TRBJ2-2,TGTGCCACCAGCAGAGCGGGAGGGAGTTTCGGGGAGCTGTTTTTT,CATSRAGGSFGELFF
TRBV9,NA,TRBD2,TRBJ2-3,TGTGCCAGCAGCCCTCCGGGACTAGCGAGTGCAGATACGCAGTATTTT,CASSPPGLASADTQYF
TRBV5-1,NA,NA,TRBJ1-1,TGCGCCAGCAGCTCAGGCGGGGTGGGTAATACTGAAGCTTTCTTT,CASSSGGVGNTEAFF
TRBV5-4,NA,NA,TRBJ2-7,TGTGCCAGCAGCCCAAAAACGACATCCTGGGCCTACGAGCAGTACTTC,CASSPKTTSWAYEQYF
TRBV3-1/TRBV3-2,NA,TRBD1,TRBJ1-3,TGTGCCAGCAGCCCGACAGGGACTGGAAACACCATATATTTT,CASSPTGTGNTIYF
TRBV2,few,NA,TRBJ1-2,TGTGCCAGCAACCAGGCTTCAAACTATGGCTACACCTTC,CASNQASNYGYTF
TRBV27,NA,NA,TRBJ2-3,TGTGCCAGCAGTACGGGGACAAGTCCCGAGGATACGCAGTATTTT,CASSTGTSPEDTQYF
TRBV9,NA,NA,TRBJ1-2,TGTGCCAGCAGCGTAGGGCTAGGGGATGGCTACACCTTC,CASSVGLGDGYTF
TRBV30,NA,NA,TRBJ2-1,TGTGCCTGGAAAAGTTCGGTTTACAATGAGCAGTTCTTC,CAWKSSVYNEQFF
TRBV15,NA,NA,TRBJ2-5,TGTGCCACCAGCAGAGATCAGTCAGGGTGGGAGACCCAGTACTTC,CATSRDQSGWETQYF
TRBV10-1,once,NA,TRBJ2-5,TGCGCCAGCAGTACTGGACAGCACCAAGAGACCCAGTACTTC,CASSTGQHQETQYF
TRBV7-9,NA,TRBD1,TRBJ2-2,TGTGCCAGCAGCCTATATAGCTGGACAGGCCTCACCGGGGAGCTGTTTTTT,CASSLYSWTGLTGELFF
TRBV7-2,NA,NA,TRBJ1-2,TGTGCCAGCAGCTCAGATCGGTTGCAGGGGCGTACCTTC,CASSSDRLQGRTF
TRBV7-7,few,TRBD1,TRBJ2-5,TGTGCCAGCAGCTTAGACAGGGGGGAGACCCAGTACTTC,CASSLDRGETQYF
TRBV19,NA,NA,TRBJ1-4,TGTGCCAGTAGTATGGGGCATGGGAATGAAAAACTGTTTTTT,CASSMGHGNEKLFF
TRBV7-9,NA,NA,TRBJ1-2,TGTGCCAGCAGCTCTGAGGGGGTTGGCTACACCTTC,CASSSEGVGYTF
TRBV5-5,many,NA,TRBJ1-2,TGTGCCAGCAGCCACCGGGACACGATGTTACCTGGTTATGGCTACACCTTC,CASSHRDTMLPGYGYTF
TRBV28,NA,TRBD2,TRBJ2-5,TGTGCCAGCAAGACCCCAGTGCCTAGCGGGGGTTCGTGGGAGACCCAGTACTTC,CASKTPVPSGGSWETQYF
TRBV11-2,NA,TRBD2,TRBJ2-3,TGTGCCAGCAGCTCCTTTGTTAGCGGGGGGGCCTTCGTAGATACGCAGTATTTT,CASSSFVSGGAFVDTQYF
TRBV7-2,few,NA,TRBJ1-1,TGTGCCAGCAGCTTAGTTCAGGACACTGAAGCTTTCTTT,CASSLVQDTEAFF
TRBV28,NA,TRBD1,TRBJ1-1,TGTGCCAGCAGTTACAGGGGTCCCACTGAAGCTTTCTTT,CASSYRGPTEAFF
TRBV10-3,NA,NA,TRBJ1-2,TGTGCCATCGGCGTAGGGACACGCTACACCTTC,CAIGVGTRYTF
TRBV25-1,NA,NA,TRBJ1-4,TGTGCCAGCAGTTACAGGGAGGGTGAAAAACTGTTTTTT,CASSYREGEKLFF
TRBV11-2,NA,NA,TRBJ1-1,TGTGCCAGCAGCTCCGCGGGTAGGTCGGGGAACACTGAAGCTTTCTTT,CASSSAGRSGNTEAFF
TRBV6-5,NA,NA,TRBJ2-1,TGTGCCAGCAGTTACTCGGGGCCCCCTGAGCAGTTCTTC,CASSYSGPPEQFF
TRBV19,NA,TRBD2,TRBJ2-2,TGTGCCAGTAGTCCGTTAGCGGGAGCGGTCGGGGAGCTGTTTTTT,CASSPLAGAVGELFF
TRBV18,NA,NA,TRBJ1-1,TGTGCCAGCTCACCTTGGCCCCGTGGGAACACTGAAGCTTTCTTT,CASSPWPRGNTEAFF
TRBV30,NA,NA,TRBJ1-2,TGTGCCTGGAGTGTACACGGGACAAACTATGGCTACACCTTC,CAWSVHGTNYGYTF
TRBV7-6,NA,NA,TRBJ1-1,TGTGCCAGCAGCCCTTGGACAGCAAACACTGAAGCTTTCTTT,CASSPWTANTEAFF
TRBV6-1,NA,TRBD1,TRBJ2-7,TGTGCCAGCAGTGACCCCGGGGACAGCGTCTACGAGCAGTACTTC,CASSDPGDSVYEQYF
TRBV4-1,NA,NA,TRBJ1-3,TGCGCCAGCAGCCAAGGTGGAGCTCGGAGCTCTGGAAACACCATATATTTT,CASSQGGARSSGNTIYF
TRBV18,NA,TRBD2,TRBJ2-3,TGTGCCAGCTCACCACCGGGACTAGCGGCAGATACGCAGTATTTT,CASSPPGLAADTQYF
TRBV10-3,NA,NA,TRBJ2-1,TGTGCCATCAGGCTAGCGTTATACAATGAGCAGTTCTTC,CAIRLALYNEQFF
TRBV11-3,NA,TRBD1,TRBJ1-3,TGTGCCAGCAGCTCTAGGGTAACACAGGGGCCTCTCTCTGGAAACACCATATATTTT,CASSSRVTQGPLSGNTIYF
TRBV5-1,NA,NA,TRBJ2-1,TGCGCCAGCAGCTTGTTAGAGAACAATGAGCAGTTCTTC,CASSLLENNEQFF
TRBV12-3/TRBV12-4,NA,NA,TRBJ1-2,TGTGCCAGCAGGACAAACGACTATGGCTACACCTTC,CASRTNDYGYTF
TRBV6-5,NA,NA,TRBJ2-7,TGTGCCAGCAGTATGGCGGACTACGAGCAGTACTTC,CASSMADYEQYF
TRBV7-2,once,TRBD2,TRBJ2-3,TGTGCCAGCAGCTTTCGGGGGGTTGGGGTAGATACGCAGTATTTT,CASSFRGVGVDTQYF
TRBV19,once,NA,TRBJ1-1,TGTGCCAGTAGTATAAGCCCCTCTCTCACTGAAGCTTTCTTT,CASSISPSLTEAFF
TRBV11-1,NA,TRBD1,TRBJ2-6,TGTGCCAGCAGCCAGACAGGGGGAAGTGGGGCCAACGTCCTGACTTTC,CASSQTGGSGANVLTF
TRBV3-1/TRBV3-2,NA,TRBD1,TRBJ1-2,TGTGCCAGCAGCCAAGAAACAGGGGGCGGCTACACCTTC,CASSQETGGGYTF
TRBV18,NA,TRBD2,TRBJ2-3,TGTGCCAGCTCAGGGACTAGCGACGATACGCAGTATTTT,CASSGTSDDTQYF
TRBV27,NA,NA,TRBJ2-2,TGTGCCAGCGGCCGAAACTGGGCCAACACCGGGGAGCTGTTTTTT,CASGRNWANTGELFF
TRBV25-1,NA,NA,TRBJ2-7,TGTGCCAGCCCGTCAGGGGCCTACGAGCAGTACTTC,CASPSGAYEQYF